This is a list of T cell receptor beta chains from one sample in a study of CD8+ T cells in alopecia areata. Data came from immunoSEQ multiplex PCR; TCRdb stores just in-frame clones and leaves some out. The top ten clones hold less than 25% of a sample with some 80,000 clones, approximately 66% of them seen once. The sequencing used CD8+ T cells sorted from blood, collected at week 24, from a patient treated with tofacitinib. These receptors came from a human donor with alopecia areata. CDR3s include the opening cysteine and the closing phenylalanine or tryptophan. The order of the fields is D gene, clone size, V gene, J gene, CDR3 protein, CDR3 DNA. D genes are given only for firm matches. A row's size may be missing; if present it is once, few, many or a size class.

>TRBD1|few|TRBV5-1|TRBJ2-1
CASSGTVTYNEQFF
TGCGCCAGCAGCGGGACAGTTACCTACAATGAGCAGTTCTTC
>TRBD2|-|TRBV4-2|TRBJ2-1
CASSQDLRGGFHNEQFF
TGTGCCAGCAGCCAAGATCTCCGCGGGGGATTCCACAATGAGCAGTTCTTC
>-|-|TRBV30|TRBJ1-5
CAWSGWDGQPQHF
TGTGCCTGGAGTGGCTGGGATGGCCAGCCCCAGCATTTT
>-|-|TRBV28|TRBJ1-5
CASSLSGYREGNQPQHF
TGTGCCAGCAGTTTATCGGGGTATCGGGAGGGCAATCAGCCCCAGCATTTT
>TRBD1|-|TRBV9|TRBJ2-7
CASSGDRGYEQYF
TGTGCCAGCAGCGGGGACAGGGGCTACGAGCAGTACTTC
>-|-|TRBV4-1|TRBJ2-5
CASSQGSRTLSETQYF
TGCGCCAGCAGCCAAGGATCTAGGACATTATCAGAGACCCAGTACTTC
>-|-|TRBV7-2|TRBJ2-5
CASSFFILYQETQYF
TGTGCCAGCAGCTTCTTTATCCTGTACCAAGAGACCCAGTACTTC
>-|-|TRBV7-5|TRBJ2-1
CVRSLGQGDNEQFF
TGTGTCAGAAGCTTAGGACAGGGGGACAATGAGCAGTTCTTC
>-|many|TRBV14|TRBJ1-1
CASSQERLRARDTEAFF
TGTGCCAGCAGCCAAGAAAGGTTGAGGGCACGGGACACTGAAGCTTTCTTT
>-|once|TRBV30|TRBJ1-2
CAWKSGGLTNYGYTF
TGTGCCTGGAAGTCCGGGGGGTTGACTAACTATGGCTACACCTTC
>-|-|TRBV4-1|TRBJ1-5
CASSRAGSNQPQHF
TGCGCCAGCAGCCGAGCGGGGAGCAATCAGCCCCAGCATTTT
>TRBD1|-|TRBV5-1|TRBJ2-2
CASSSWGQGSTGELFF
TGCGCCAGCAGCTCCTGGGGACAGGGGAGCACCGGGGAGCTGTTTTTT
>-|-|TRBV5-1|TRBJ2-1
CASTPLLARRSYNEQFF
TGCGCCAGCACGCCCCTGCTTGCCCGTAGGTCCTACAATGAGCAGTTCTTC
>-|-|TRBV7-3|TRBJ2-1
CASSTAGARGDEQFF
TGTGCCAGCAGCACTGCAGGTGCCAGAGGGGATGAGCAGTTCTTC
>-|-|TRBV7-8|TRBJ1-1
CASSRSGDTEAFF
TGTGCCAGCAGCCGTTCAGGGGACACTGAAGCTTTCTTT
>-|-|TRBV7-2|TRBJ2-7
CASTHSNHYEQYF
TGTGCCAGCACCCATTCTAACCACTACGAGCAGTACTTC
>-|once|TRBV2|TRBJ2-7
CASRGQGYEQYF
TGTGCCAGCAGGGGGCAGGGCTACGAGCAGTACTTC
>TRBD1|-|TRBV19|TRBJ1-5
CASVGGAGPQHF
TGTGCCAGCGTAGGGGGCGCAGGGCCCCAGCATTTT
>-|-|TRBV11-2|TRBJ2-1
CASSLGVGGRNEQFF
TGTGCCAGCAGCTTAGGGGTCGGGGGGCGCAATGAGCAGTTCTTC
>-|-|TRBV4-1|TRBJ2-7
CASSQSPGASYEQYF
TGCGCCAGCAGCCAATCCCCGGGGGCGAGCTACGAGCAGTACTTC
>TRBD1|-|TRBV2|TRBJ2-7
CANKRRGTAYYEQYF
TGTGCCAACAAGCGGCGTGGGACAGCGTACTACGAGCAGTACTTC
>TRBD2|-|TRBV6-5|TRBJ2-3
CASSYGLGLASDTQYF
TGTGCCAGCAGTTACGGATTAGGACTAGCTTCAGATACGCAGTATTTT
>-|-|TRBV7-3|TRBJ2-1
CASSLTPGNEQFF
TGTGCCAGCAGCTTAACTCCGGGGAACGAGCAGTTCTTC
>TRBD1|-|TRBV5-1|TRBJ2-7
CASTLGTGYEQYF
TGCGCCAGCACGTTGGGGACAGGGTACGAGCAGTACTTC
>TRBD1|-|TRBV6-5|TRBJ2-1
CASSMGDSQFF
TGTGCCAGCAGTATGGGGGACAGCCAGTTCTTC
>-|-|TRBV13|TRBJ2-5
CASSRSLGEETQYF
TGTGCCAGCAGCAGATCGTTGGGTGAAGAGACCCAGTACTTC
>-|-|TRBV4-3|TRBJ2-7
CASSQTGTMEAYEQYF
TGCGCCAGCAGCCAGACCGGGACGATGGAAGCCTACGAGCAGTACTTC
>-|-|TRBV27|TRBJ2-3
CASSRTPRDFPTDTQYF
TGTGCCAGCAGTCGGACGCCACGGGACTTTCCCACAGATACGCAGTATTTT
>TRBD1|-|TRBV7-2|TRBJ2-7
CASSLGQHYEQYF
TGTGCCAGCAGCTTGGGACAGCACTACGAGCAGTACTTC
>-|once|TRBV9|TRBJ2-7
CASSVGSSYEQYF
TGTGCCAGCAGCGTAGGCAGTTCCTACGAGCAGTACTTC
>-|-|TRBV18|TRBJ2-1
CASSPAQGPLSSYNEQFF
TGTGCCAGCTCACCTGCTCAGGGACCCCTGAGCTCCTACAATGAGCAGTTCTTC
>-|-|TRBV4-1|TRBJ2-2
CASSQDYPPGELFF
TGCGCCAGCAGCCAAGATTACCCCCCCGGGGAGCTGTTTTTT
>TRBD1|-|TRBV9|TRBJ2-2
CASSVSRQGDTGELFF
TGTGCCAGCAGCGTATCAAGACAGGGCGACACCGGGGAGCTGTTTTTT
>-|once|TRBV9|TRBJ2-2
CASSVSSSSPNTGELFF
TGTGCCAGCAGCGTTTCTAGTAGCAGCCCGAACACCGGGGAGCTGTTTTTT
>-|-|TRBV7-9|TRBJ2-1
CASSEGTGYNEQFF
TGTGCCAGCAGCGAGGGGACGGGGTACAATGAGCAGTTCTTC
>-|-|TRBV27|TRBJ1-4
CASSWGKANEKLFF
TGTGCCAGCAGTTGGGGGAAGGCTAATGAAAAACTGTTTTTT
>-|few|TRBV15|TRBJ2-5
CATSTYVDRQETQYF
TGTGCCACCAGTACCTACGTGGATCGGCAAGAGACCCAGTACTTC
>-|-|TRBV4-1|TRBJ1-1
CASSQGGNTEAFF
TGCGCCAGCAGCCAAGGTGGTAACACTGAAGCTTTCTTT
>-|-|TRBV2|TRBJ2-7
CASSEATQGEQYF
TGTGCCAGCAGTGAAGCCACCCAGGGCGAGCAGTACTTC
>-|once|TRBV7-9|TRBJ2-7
CASMGGNRGTYEQYF
TGTGCCAGCATGGGGGGAAACAGGGGAACCTACGAGCAGTACTTC
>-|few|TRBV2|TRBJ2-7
CASSLGSVSYEQYF
TGTGCCAGCAGTCTCGGCAGTGTCTCCTACGAGCAGTACTTC
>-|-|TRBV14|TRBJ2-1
CASSPPQWEGDEQFF
TGTGCCAGCAGCCCCCCCCAGTGGGAGGGGGATGAGCAGTTCTTC
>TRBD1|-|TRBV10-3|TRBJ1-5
CAISESGLQGNQPQHF
TGTGCCATCAGTGAGTCGGGCCTACAGGGGAATCAGCCCCAGCATTTT
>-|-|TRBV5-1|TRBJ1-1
CASSLAGPNTEAFF
TGCGCCAGCAGCTTGGCCGGGCCGAACACTGAAGCTTTCTTT
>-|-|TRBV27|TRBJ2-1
CASSYTGYGSNEQFF
TGTGCCAGCAGCTATACAGGGTATGGGAGCAATGAGCAGTTCTTC
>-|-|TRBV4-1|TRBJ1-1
CASSHRGETEAFF
TGCGCCAGCAGCCATAGGGGGGAAACTGAAGCTTTCTTT
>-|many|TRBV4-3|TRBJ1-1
CASSQSPGGVNTEAFF
TGCGCCAGCAGCCAAAGCCCTGGGGGGGTGAACACTGAAGCTTTCTTT
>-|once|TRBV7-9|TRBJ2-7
CASSRDQGQSYEQYF
TGTGCCAGCAGCAGAGACCAGGGGCAGTCCTACGAGCAGTACTTC
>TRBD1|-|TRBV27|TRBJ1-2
CASSTGTGSSYTF
TGTGCCAGCAGTACCGGGACAGGTTCAAGTTACACCTTC
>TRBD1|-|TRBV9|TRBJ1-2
CASSGTGAPNYGYTF
TGTGCCAGCAGCGGAACAGGGGCCCCGAACTATGGCTACACCTTC
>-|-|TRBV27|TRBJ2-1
CASSFTGYNEQFF
TGTGCCAGCAGTTTCACGGGGTACAATGAGCAGTTCTTC
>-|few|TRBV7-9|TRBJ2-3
CASSILTVNTQYF
TGTGCCAGCAGCATCCTTACCGTGAATACGCAGTATTTT
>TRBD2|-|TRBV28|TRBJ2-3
CASSPSTSGIHRGTDTQYF
TGTGCCAGCAGTCCAAGTACTAGCGGGATTCATCGAGGCACAGATACGCAGTATTTT
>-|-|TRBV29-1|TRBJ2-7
CSVRLVEVPYEQYF
TGCAGCGTACGACTAGTTGAAGTCCCCTACGAGCAGTACTTC
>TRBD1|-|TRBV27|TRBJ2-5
CASQGDEETQYF
TGTGCCTCACAGGGGGACGAAGAGACCCAGTACTTC